The rows below give T cell receptor beta chains drawn from one sample of a study of blood T cell repertoires in COVID-19. Here immunoSEQ multiplex PCR was the method, and the copy in TCRdb shows in-frame clones only, minus some. This sample yields around 300,000 clones, of which roughly 88% are seen a single time; about 8.5% belongs to the top ten. The source material was peripheral blood. These receptors came from a man younger than 35 with active or convalescent COVID-19. CDR3s include the opening cysteine and the closing phenylalanine or tryptophan. The order of the fields is D gene, J gene, clone size, V gene, CDR3 protein, CDR3 DNA. The D gene is left open where the match is weak. The size entry is marked missing in some rows and otherwise reads once, few, many or a size class.

D: NA
J: TRBJ1-1
size: NA
V: TRBV12-3/TRBV12-4
CDR3: CASSLQDNTEAFF
DNA: TGTGCCAGCAGTTTACAGGATAACACTGAAGCTTTCTTT

D: NA
J: TRBJ2-2
size: NA
V: TRBV7-3
CDR3: CASSFTNTGELFF
DNA: TGTGCCAGCAGCTTCACTAACACCGGGGAGCTGTTTTTT

D: TRBD1
J: TRBJ1-1
size: NA
V: TRBV9
CDR3: CASSVDRAGAEAFF
DNA: TGTGCCAGCAGCGTCGACAGGGCCGGGGCTGAAGCTTTCTTT

D: NA
J: TRBJ2-3
size: NA
V: TRBV13
CDR3: CASAGVTPAPGETDTQYF
DNA: TGTGCCAGCGCGGGCGTAACCCCAGCGCCCGGAGAGACAGATACGCAGTATTTT

D: TRBD1
J: TRBJ2-5
size: NA
V: TRBV5-1
CDR3: CASSWDREETQYF
DNA: TGCGCCAGCAGCTGGGACAGGGAGGAGACCCAGTACTTC

D: NA
J: TRBJ1-2
size: NA
V: TRBV9
CDR3: CASSAGDPTIHGYTF
DNA: TGTGCCAGCAGCGCCGGAGATCCCACAATTCATGGCTACACCTTC

D: TRBD2
J: TRBJ2-2
size: NA
V: TRBV15
CDR3: CATSRGGVGGVNTGELFF
DNA: TGCGCCACCAGCAGAGGTGGAGTTGGGGGGGTTAACACCGGGGAGCTGTTTTTT

D: TRBD2
J: TRBJ2-7
size: few
V: TRBV2
CDR3: CADSSGTSGAPGEQYF
DNA: TGTGCCGACAGCTCCGGGACTAGCGGGGCTCCAGGCGAGCAGTACTTC

D: NA
J: TRBJ2-7
size: NA
V: TRBV5-1
CDR3: CASSLPGHSYEQYF
DNA: TGCGCCAGCAGCTTACCAGGGCACTCCTACGAGCAGTACTTC

D: NA
J: TRBJ2-3
size: NA
V: TRBV2
CDR3: CASSNVQGSTDTQYF
DNA: TGTGCCAGCAGTAATGTACAGGGATCGACAGATACGCAGTATTTT

D: TRBD1
J: TRBJ1-4
size: NA
V: TRBV7-9
CDR3: CASSRFARGDEKLFF
DNA: TGTGCCAGCTCCAGGTTTGCCAGGGGGGATGAAAAACTGTTTTTT

D: TRBD1
J: TRBJ1-6
size: once
V: TRBV27
CDR3: CASSLIGGLGSPLHF
DNA: TGTGCCAGCAGTTTGATAGGGGGCTTGGGGTCACCCCTCCACTTT

D: NA
J: TRBJ2-1
size: NA
V: TRBV14
CDR3: CASSGGMRGTYNEQFF
DNA: TGTGCCAGCAGCGGAGGGATGAGGGGCACCTACAATGAGCAGTTCTTC

D: TRBD2
J: TRBJ2-7
size: NA
V: TRBV5-5
CDR3: CASSLRTSGLSYEQYF
DNA: TGTGCCAGCAGCTTGCGGACTAGCGGGCTTTCCTACGAGCAGTACTTC

D: TRBD2
J: TRBJ2-7
size: NA
V: TRBV6-5
CDR3: CASSYTAGGYEQYF
DNA: TGTGCCAGCAGTTACACCGCGGGGGGCTACGAGCAGTACTTC

D: NA
J: TRBJ1-4
size: NA
V: TRBV28
CDR3: CASSTRGSDEKLFF
DNA: TGTGCCAGCTCCACCCGGGGGAGCGATGAAAAACTGTTTTTT

D: TRBD1
J: TRBJ1-5
size: NA
V: TRBV15
CDR3: CATSREPRGPQPQHF
DNA: TGTGCCACCAGCAGAGAGCCCAGGGGGCCTCAGCCCCAGCATTTT

D: NA
J: TRBJ1-6
size: NA
V: TRBV5-8
CDR3: CASSLGRGPSPLHF
DNA: TGTGCCAGCAGCTTGGGAAGGGGCCCTTCACCCCTCCACTTT

D: NA
J: TRBJ1-6
size: NA
V: TRBV24-1
CDR3: CATSDLGRGDSPLHF
DNA: TGTGCCACCAGTGATTTAGGCAGGGGTGATTCACCCCTCCACTTT

D: TRBD2
J: TRBJ2-5
size: NA
V: TRBV11-2
CDR3: CASSLGTSGEETQYF
DNA: TGTGCCAGCAGCTTAGGGACTAGCGGGGAAGAGACCCAGTACTTC

D: TRBD1
J: TRBJ1-1
size: once
V: TRBV25-1
CDR3: CASAYGQVGRFFF
DNA: TGTGCCAGCGCTTACGGACAGGTGGGGCGTTTCTTCTTT

D: NA
J: TRBJ2-1
size: few
V: TRBV18
CDR3: CASSPTGHNEQFF
DNA: TGTGCCAGCTCACCGACAGGTCACAATGAGCAGTTCTTC

D: NA
J: TRBJ2-3
size: NA
V: TRBV7-2
CDR3: CASSYRDFADTQYF
DNA: TGTGCCAGCAGCTACCGGGACTTTGCAGATACGCAGTATTTT

D: TRBD1
J: TRBJ2-5
size: NA
V: TRBV18
CDR3: CASSVGTGGGTGLQETQYF
DNA: TGTGCCAGCTCGGTTGGGACAGGGGGAGGCACTGGACTACAAGAGACCCAGTACTTC

D: TRBD2
J: TRBJ2-1
size: NA
V: TRBV29-1
CDR3: CSVEDWAGGLYNEQFF
DNA: TGCAGCGTTGAAGATTGGGCGGGGGGGCTTTACAATGAGCAGTTCTTC

D: NA
J: TRBJ1-1
size: NA
V: TRBV11-2
CDR3: CASSLGGMNTEAFF
DNA: TGTGCCAGCAGCTTGGGAGGTATGAACACTGAAGCTTTCTTT

D: TRBD1
J: TRBJ1-6
size: NA
V: TRBV3-1/TRBV3-2
CDR3: CASSLIDRENSPLHF
DNA: TGTGCCAGCAGCCTTATCGACAGGGAGAATTCACCCCTCCACTTT

D: TRBD2
J: TRBJ2-3
size: NA
V: TRBV5-6
CDR3: CASSLGRGVSDTQYF
DNA: TGTGCCAGCAGCCTGGGGCGGGGGGTCTCAGATACGCAGTATTTT

D: NA
J: TRBJ2-7
size: few
V: TRBV27
CDR3: CASSLERGSYEQYF
DNA: TGTGCCAGCAGTTTAGAAAGGGGCTCCTACGAGCAGTACTTC

D: NA
J: TRBJ1-4
size: NA
V: TRBV21-1
CDR3: CASSKAGGDANEKLFF
DNA: TGTGCCAGCAGCAAAGCGGGCGGGGACGCTAATGAAAAACTGTTTTTT

D: NA
J: TRBJ1-1
size: NA
V: TRBV19
CDR3: CASSEGGEYLAFF
DNA: TGTGCCAGTAGTGAAGGGGGTGAGTACTTGGCTTTCTTT

D: NA
J: TRBJ1-2
size: few
V: TRBV7-9
CDR3: CASSLEGQEYYGYTF
DNA: TGTGCCAGCAGCTTAGAGGGACAAGAATACTATGGCTACACCTTC

D: TRBD1
J: TRBJ2-3
size: once
V: TRBV13
CDR3: CASSARQGSRDTQYF
DNA: TGTGCCAGCAGCGCCCGACAGGGCAGCCGGGATACGCAGTATTTT

D: NA
J: TRBJ2-7
size: NA
V: TRBV5-8
CDR3: CASSSPTSTIYEQYF
DNA: TGTGCCAGCAGCTCCCCGACATCTACGATCTACGAGCAGTACTTC